This paragraph reports one T cell receptor beta chain. Antigen specificity is unknown. The sample belongs to a study of T cells expressing NK-cell markers. On the study more broadly: Underlying the TCR beta repertoires were sorted CD3+CD56+NKG2C+, CD3+CD56+NKG2C- and CD3+CD56-NKG2C+ T cells. HCMV seropositivity characterized most of the eight sequenced donors, and seronegativity one. Study-level findings and limits: The HCMV specificity of the expanded NKG2C+ T cell clones stayed unresolved.

TCRdb processed the 5' RACE reads again and assigns one entry to each CDR3 protein, with no DNA. This sample's clone table lists 500,000 to 700,000 distinct CDR3 sequences. The CDR3 covers 19 residues. Germline loops: CDR1 LGHNA, CDR2 YNFKEQ. The source material was blood T cells: a sorted CD56 or NKG2C T cell subset, CD4+ or CD8+ T cells, or bulk PBMC T cells (not recorded which). The rearrangement links TRBV4-2 to TRBJ2-2; TCRdb's D call of TRBD2 is untestable without DNA. The source of this sequence is a young man in good health. CDR3 in amino acids: CASSQDQLGSGRHTGELFF.